This TCR beta chain emerged from a study of cytomegalovirus exposure and HLA in healthy donors. Concerning this clone: The antigen remains undetermined.

The CDR3 runs 18 residues. V dropped 3 bases and J dropped 4; count of bases not matched to a gene: 13. PCR was performed using 60 Vbeta and 13 Jbeta primers. Libraries were prepared by immunoSEQ multiplex PCR; TCRdb keeps only in-frame clonotypes and omits some of them. The sample has around 190,000 clones, about 78% seen once. Study findings and constraints: Among immune exposure information, only CMV serostatus was available.

The sequenced sample was PBMCs. The TCR sequence derives from a woman in her twenties or thirties in good health and CMV-seronegative. J is TRBJ1-2 and V is TRBV23-1, with 11 nucleotides matching TRBD1. TRBV23-1 is filed as an ORF, its function uncertain. CDR3 DNA: TGCGCCAGCAGTCACCCCCAGGACAGGGGGCCGTGCTGCTATGGCTACACCTTC. Translated: CASSHPQDRGPCCYGYTF.